The 17 T cell receptor beta chains below were found in one sample sequenced in a study of blood T cells in healthy people across ages. The second PCR ran about 7 to 12 cycles with a sample-barcoded 5' primer and J-beta primers. TCRdb reprocessed the 5' RACE reads with MiXCR, giving one entry per CDR3 protein. This sample has 650,000 to 700,000 distinct CDR3 sequences, with 32% found just once. The specimen sequenced was blood. These receptors were obtained from a woman older than 75 in good health.

The J gene is TRBJ2-5, the V gene TRBV5-1; D is ambiguous. The germline V and J ends were trimmed by 1 base and 2 bases, with 12 bases remaining between them. Germline V gives CDR1 SGHRS, CDR2 YFSETQ. The CDR3 length is 15 residues. The CDR3 loop reads CASSLLGLEQETQYF. In nucleotides, the CDR3 is TGCGCCAGCAGCTTGTTGGGGTTGGAGCAAGAGACCCAGTACTTC. Using reference TRBV5-1 and TRBJ2-5 for the parts outside the CDR3, the full variable domain is KAGVTQTPRYLIKTRGQQVTLSCSPISGHRSVSWYQQTPGQGLQFLFEYFSETQRNKGNFPGRFSGRQFSNSRSEMNVSTLELGDSALYLCASSLLGLEQETQYFGPGTRLLVL.

V gene TRBV6-5 combines with J gene TRBJ2-5; D is perhaps TRBD1 or TRBD2 (7 bases each). The CDR3 covers 14 residues. V was trimmed by 8 bases and J by 5 bases, leaving 18 bases between them. Germline CDR1 is MNHEY and CDR2 is SVGAGI. CDR3 sequence reads: CASRDSGVRETQYF. CDR3 in DNA: TGTGCCAGCCGGGACAGCGGGGTTCGGGAGACCCAGTACTTC.

The chain links TRBV9 to TRBJ2-4; no firm D call. This CDR3 spans 18 amino acids. From germline, CDR1 is SGDLS and CDR2 YYNGEE. V was clipped by 0 bases and J by 9 bases, with 25 bases between them. The chain's CDR3 is CASSVAGRAVGRESIQYF. The DNA of the CDR3 is TGTGCCAGCAGCGTAGCGGGTAGGGCAGTCGGACGCGAATCCATTCAGTACTTC.

The table lists this clonotype with many counts. The V call is TRBV5-5, the J call TRBJ2-1; 10 bases are shared with TRBD1. Germline CDR1 SGHKS, CDR2 YYEKEE (reference sequence). V lost 4 bases and J lost 7; bases outside the gene matches: 5. The CDR3 loop spans 14 amino acids. The CDR3 DNA reads TGTGCCAGCAGCCCGACGGACAGGGGGAATGAGCAGTTCTTC. Amino acids: CASSPTDRGNEQFF.

The table lists this clonotype with many counts. CDR3 nucleotide sequence: TGTGCCAGCAGCTTACGTTATCGGGACAGGGTCAATGAGCAGTTCTTC. It yields the protein CASSLRYRDRVNEQFF. The chain uses TRBV7-2 and TRBJ2-1, with TRBD1 matching over 9 bases. The CDR3 is 16 residues long. The germline V gene encodes CDR1 SGHTA and CDR2 FQGNSA. V lost 2 bases and J lost 6; bases outside the gene matches: 8.

This clonotype was detected many times. The chain uses TRBV6-6 and TRBJ1-1; no clear D. Per the germline V gene, CDR1 is MNHNY and CDR2 is SVGAGI (reference sequence). This CDR3 contains 14 residues. Trimming took off 0 bases at V and 1 base at J, with 6 bases between the two ends. The CDR3 DNA reads as TGTGCCAGCAGTTACTCGGCCGGGAACACTGAAGCTTTCTTT. Protein: CASSYSAGNTEAFF.

This clonotype was observed at least ten times. V is TRBV7-2 and J is TRBJ2-1, with 10 bases identical to TRBD2. V shed 0 bases and J 0 bases; nucleotides not matched to a gene: 5. Looked up from germline, CDR1 is SGHTA and CDR2 is FQGNSA. CDR3 length: 18 amino acids. This CDR3 reads CASSLAISGGDSYNEQFF. DNA of the CDR3: TGTGCCAGCAGCTTAGCGATCAGCGGGGGGGACTCCTACAATGAGCAGTTCTTC.

This clonotype showed up just a few times. The genes are TRBV5-1 and TRBJ2-7, with no clear D. In germline, CDR1 is SGHRS, CDR2 YFSETQ. Trimming took 0 bases from V and 4 from J, leaving 11 bases between them. CDR3 length equals 14 residues. This CDR3 reads CASSLVASGYEQYF. In nucleotides, the CDR3 is TGCGCCAGCAGCTTGGTGGCTAGTGGATACGAGCAGTACTTC.

V is TRBV10-3 and J is TRBJ2-2; 7 bases fit TRBD1. The CDR3 contains 15 residues. Germline loops: CDR1 ENHRY, CDR2 SYGVKD. V lost 6 bases and J lost 0; bases outside the gene matches: 4. CDR3 DNA: TGTGCCATCAGGGGGGACAGCTCGAACACCGGGGAGCTGTTTTTT. It is translated as CAIRGDSSNTGELFF.

The J gene is TRBJ1-1, the V gene TRBV18; tentative D call: TRBD1 (5 bases). The germline gives CDR1 KGHSH, CDR2 LQKENI. The CDR3 covers 15 residues. V lost 3 bases and J 2 bases, leaving 13 bases between the germline ends. The CDR3: CASSPPSRANTEAFF. The CDR3 DNA reads as TGTGCCAGCTCACCTCCCAGCAGGGCTAACACTGAAGCTTTCTTT. Using reference TRBV18 and TRBJ1-1 for the parts outside the CDR3, the full variable domain is NAGVMQNPRHLVRRRGQEARLRCSPMKGHSHVYWYRQLPEEGLKFMVYLQKENIIDESGMPKERFSAEFPKEGPSILRIQQVVRGDSAAYFCASSPPSRANTEAFFGQGTRLTVV.

This clonotype was found many times. The CDR3 region has the DNA TGTGCCAGCAGCCAAGATCTCGAAGAGGTAGAGACCCAGTACTTC. Translated, it gives CASSQDLEEVETQYF. The chain has TRBV3-1 and TRBJ2-5; D not certain. This CDR3 has 15 amino acids. Trimming removed 0 bases from V and 4 bases from J, with 12 bases in between. CDR1 LGHDT and CDR2 YNNKEL come from the germline V gene (reference sequence).

The chain recombines TRBV29-1 with TRBJ1-2, with TRBD1 identical over 8 bases. CDR1 and CDR2 (germline): SQVTM, ANQGSEA. CDR3 length equals 12 residues. V lost 3 bases to trimming and J lost 7 bases; unmatched junction nucleotides: 4. The CDR3 here is CSVELTGVGYTF. The CDR3 coding sequence is TGCAGCGTTGAGCTGACAGGGGTTGGCTACACCTTC.

This clonotype was counted many times. The gene calls are TRBV30 and TRBJ2-1, with 7 bases fitting TRBD1. CDR3 length: 12 amino acids. Germline CDR1 GTSNPN, CDR2 SVGIG (reference sequence). V dropped 7 bases and J dropped 6; count of bases not matched to a gene: 6. DNA of the CDR3: TGTGCCTACGTCCCAGGGGGCAATGAGCAGTTCTTC. Translation: CAYVPGGNEQFF.

As concerns this clonotype: The junction shows a germline mismatch at one end, possibly a read error. The V call is TRBV18, the J call TRBJ2-1, with 7 bases matching TRBD1. Germline CDR1 is KGHSH and CDR2 is LQKENI. The CDR3 is 13 amino acids. CDR3 DNA sequence: TGTGCCAGCTCACCAACCGACAGGGCTAGGCAGGTCTTC. It specifies CASSPTDRARQVF.

In regard to this clonotype: With a much larger clone just one base away, this may be a read error. The chain recombines TRBV28 with TRBJ2-1; D is possibly TRBD1 (5 bases). CDR3 length: 15 residues. Germline CDR1 MDHEN, CDR2 SYDVKM. Trimming removed 3 bases at V and 9 bases at J, with 18 bases between. The CDR3 nucleotides are TGTGCCAGCAGTTTGGGGCCAGCGCAGACCAGTGAGCAGTTCTTC. Its protein product is CASSLGPAQTSEQFF.

This clonotype has a count of ten or more. The chain is built from TRBV27 and TRBJ2-7; D remains ambiguous. Germline lookup yields CDR1 MNHEY and CDR2 SMNVEV (reference sequence). V shed 3 bases and J shed 3 bases, with 12 bases lying between them. This CDR3 contains 14 residues. This CDR3 reads CASSFRYGNYEQYF. CDR3 in DNA: TGTGCCAGCAGTTTTAGGTATGGGAACTACGAGCAGTACTTC.

The gene calls are TRBV5-1 and TRBJ1-5, with a possible D match to TRBD1 (5 bases). Germline V gene lookup returns CDR1 SGHRS and CDR2 YFSETQ. This CDR3 is built from 15 residues. V lost 0 bases and J lost 5, with 12 bases in between. CDR3 DNA: TGCGCCAGCAGCTTGGACGGGGCTAGGGATCAGCCCCAGCATTTT. It is translated as CASSLDGARDQPQHF.